One sample yielded the 23 T cell receptor beta chains listed below, sequenced in a study of human versus mouse CDR3 diversity and MHC coevolution. Repertoires were generated with immunoSEQ multiplex PCR, while TCRdb's copy carries only in-frame clones and drops some. Of about 73,000 clones in the sample, under 95% were seen once. Sample: naive CD4+ T cells from blood. Subset reported: CD45RO-negative CD62L-positive naive CD4 T cells. Receptors were obtained from a person aged 30-70 years in good health.

This clone was counted a few times. This chain connects TRBV6-1 to TRBJ1-5; D not certain. V was cut by 6 bases and J by 1 base, with 7 bases left in between. This CDR3 region has 13 residues. From germline, CDR1 is MNHNS and CDR2 SASEGT. The CDR3 region has the DNA TGTGCCAGCAGCCCTTCGAGCAATCAGCCCCAGCATTTT. As protein: CASSPSSNQPQHF.

The chain has TRBV6-1 and TRBJ1-1; D possibly corresponds to TRBD1 (5 bases). The CDR3 covers 14 residues. V lost 4 bases to trimming and J lost 1 base, with 10 bases between them. Germline CDR1 MNHNS, CDR2 SASEGT. The CDR3 sequence is CASSGGLRNTEAFF. In DNA form, the CDR3 reads TGTGCCAGCAGTGGGGGACTGAGGAACACTGAAGCTTTCTTT.

The rearrangement joins TRBV6-5 to TRBJ1-2; tentatively, D is TRBD1 (6 bases). Germline V lookup: CDR1 MNHEY, CDR2 SVGAGI. V lost 7 bases and J 9 bases, leaving 15 bases between the germline ends. The CDR3 runs 12 residues. CDR3 bases: TGTGCCAGCAAGGACAGTGCGAGCAGCTACACCTTC. This codes for CASKDSASSYTF.

The chain joins TRBV7-9 to TRBJ2-3; 8 nucleotides agree with TRBD1. Germline trimming cut 5 bases from V and 0 bases from J; bases unmatched to any gene: 4. The CDR3 totals 15 residues. Germline V gene sequence: CDR1 SEHNR, CDR2 FQNEAQ (reference sequence). In nucleotides, the CDR3 is TGTGCCAGCAGCCCCGGGACAGGTAGCACAGATACGCAGTATTTT. This codes for CASSPGTGSTDTQYF.

The chain has TRBV18 and TRBJ1-1, with D unclear. The CDR3 extends over 14 amino acids. Germline CDR1 reads KGHSH; CDR2 reads LQKENI. Trimming took 1 base from V and 3 from J, leaving 9 bases between them. DNA of the CDR3: TGTGCCAGCTCACCACGACTGAGGGACACTGAAGCTTTCTTT. Encoded protein: CASSPRLRDTEAFF.

The genes are TRBV5-1 and TRBJ1-2; D gene ambiguous. Deletions cut 0 bases from V and 2 bases from J, with 8 bases between. CDR1 and CDR2 from the germline V gene are SGHRS and YFSETQ. The CDR3 has 14 amino acids. This chain's CDR3 is CASSLGEGNYGYTF. The CDR3 DNA sequence: TGCGCCAGCAGCTTGGGGGAGGGAAACTATGGCTACACCTTC. Full variable domain (outside the CDR3, taken from reference TRBV5-1 and TRBJ1-2): KAGVTQTPRYLIKTRGQQVTLSCSPISGHRSVSWYQQTPGQGLQFLFEYFSETQRNKGNFPGRFSGRQFSNSRSEMNVSTLELGDSALYLCASSLGEGNYGYTFGSGTRLTVV.

This clone was counted between two and nine times. The CDR3 here is CATSGAYEQYF. CDR3 bases: TGTGCCACCTCTGGAGCCTACGAGCAGTACTTC. The rearrangement uses TRBV10-3 and TRBJ2-7, with D unclear. Trimming removed 10 bases from V and 2 bases from J, with 9 bases in between. CDR1 is ENHRY and CDR2 is SYGVKD in the germline V gene. The length of the CDR3 is 11 residues.

The rearrangement uses TRBV6-1 and TRBJ2-3; 8 nucleotides align to TRBD1. Per germline, CDR1 MNHNS and CDR2 SASEGT. With V trimmed by 6 bases and J by 5 bases, 10 bases remained unmatched. CDR3 length equals 15 residues. This CDR3 reads CASSYSTGGGDTQYF. The CDR3, as DNA: TGTGCCAGCAGCTATTCAACAGGGGGAGGAGATACGCAGTATTTT.

The chain has TRBV6-4 and TRBJ2-2; maybe TRBD2 (6 bases). Trimming pared 6 bases from V and 1 base from J, leaving 12 bases between. The V gene's germline CDR1 is MRHNA and CDR2 SNTAGT. CDR3 length equals 15 residues. CDR3 DNA: TGTGCCAGCAGGGAGACTAGTTTGAACACCGGGGAGCTGTTTTTT. Protein product: CASRETSLNTGELFF.

The chain is built from TRBV11-2 and TRBJ2-7, with 10 bases fitting TRBD2. There are 14 residues in the CDR3. Germline V gene lookup returns CDR1 SGHAT and CDR2 FQNNGV. V lost 1 base, J lost 6 bases, and 3 bases stayed unmatched. CDR3 region: CASSLVASGSEQYF. CDR3 bases: TGTGCCAGCAGCTTAGTCGCTAGCGGGAGCGAGCAGTACTTC.

The V call is TRBV5-1, the J call TRBJ2-6, with D tentatively TRBD1 (5 bases). The CDR3 totals 15 residues. With 4 bases removed from V and 1 base from J, the gap between germline ends came to 9 bases. Germline V gene lookup returns CDR1 SGHRS and CDR2 YFSETQ. This CDR3 is CASSPQGSGANVLTF. CDR3 in DNA: TGCGCCAGCAGCCCGCAGGGTTCTGGGGCCAACGTCCTGACTTTC.

The rearrangement links TRBV5-1 to TRBJ2-3, with 11 bases matching TRBD2. The CDR3 is made up of 14 amino acids. With V trimmed by 3 bases and J by 3 bases, 0 bases remained unmatched. Germline V lookup: CDR1 SGHRS, CDR2 YFSETQ. The CDR3 is CASSSSGGTDTQYF. DNA for the CDR3: TGCGCCAGCAGCTCTAGCGGGGGGACAGATACGCAGTATTTT.

The rearrangement links TRBV23-1 to TRBJ1-2, with D unresolved. TRBV23-1 has ORF status, its function being uncertain. This CDR3 has 15 amino acids. With 8 bases removed from V and 5 bases from J, the gap between germline ends came to 21 bases. This CDR3 reads CASGNPRGKYYGYTF. In nucleotides, the CDR3 is TGCGCCAGCGGTAACCCTCGGGGTAAGTATTATGGCTACACCTTC.

This clone was seen a single time. This chain links TRBV27 with TRBJ2-1, with D possibly matching TRBD2 (7 bases). In germline, CDR1 is MNHEY, CDR2 SMNVEV (reference sequence). V lost 8 bases to trimming and J lost 8 bases, with 22 bases between them. CDR3 length: 15 residues. CDR3 loop: CASPGKGGAIDEQFF. The CDR3 bases are TGTGCCAGCCCCGGGAAGGGGGGGGCGATCGATGAGCAGTTCTTC.

The rearrangement uses TRBV6-7 and TRBJ2-2; D may be TRBD1 (7 bases). TRBV6-7 is reported as an ORF; its role is uncertain. V dropped 6 bases and J dropped 7 bases, with 18 bases sitting between them. The CDR3 totals 15 residues. DNA of the CDR3: TGTGCCAGCAGCCCACCCCAGCAGGGGGGCGGGGAGCTGTTTTTT. Translating it yields CASSPPQQGGGELFF.

The chain links TRBV7-8 to TRBJ2-5; the D gene is possibly TRBD2 (5 bases). Trimming cost V 5 bases and J 4 bases, with 17 bases left between them. The CDR3 contains 15 residues. Germline lookup yields CDR1 SGHVS and CDR2 FQNEAQ. The CDR3 spells CASSRGGSLGETQYF. DNA of the CDR3: TGTGCCAGCAGCCGCGGAGGCTCTCTCGGAGAGACCCAGTACTTC.

This clone was detected once. The gene calls are TRBV6-5 and TRBJ2-7; maybe TRBD2 (6 bases). The V end lost 6 bases, the J end lost 0 bases, and 15 bases lay between the germline ends. Germline V lookup: CDR1 MNHEY, CDR2 SVGAGI. The CDR3 sequence is 15 residues long. The CDR3: CASSTMGLGSYEQYF. As DNA, the CDR3 is TGTGCCAGCAGCACGATGGGACTCGGCTCCTACGAGCAGTACTTC.

This chain links TRBV28 with TRBJ1-1; D is uncertain. This CDR3 region has 14 residues. Germline CDR1 MDHEN, CDR2 SYDVKM. Trimming left V 3 bases short and J 3 bases short, with 11 bases between. In DNA form, the CDR3 reads TGTGCCAGCAGTTTCACTTTTTTCGACACTGAAGCTTTCTTT. Translating it yields CASSFTFFDTEAFF.

The rearrangement joins TRBV6-6 to TRBJ2-1, with TRBD2 matching over 9 bases. The germline gives CDR1 MNHNY, CDR2 SVGAGI (reference sequence). The CDR3 loop spans 15 amino acids. The J segment lost 10 bases and the V segment lost 0 bases, leaving 7 bases of the junction unmatched. The CDR3 region has the DNA TGTGCCAGCAGTTACTCGATCGGCGGGAGGGGAGAGCAGTTCTTC. As protein: CASSYSIGGRGEQFF.

The chain combines TRBV6-1 with TRBJ1-1; D not certain. CDR1 and CDR2 (germline): MNHNS, SASEGT. The CDR3 has 15 amino acids. Trimming shortened V by 6 bases and J by 4 bases, and 18 bases separated the two germline ends. CDR3 sequence (DNA): TGTGCCAGCAGATCCAACCGCTCTCCGGGCACTGAAGCTTTCTTT. It translates to CASRSNRSPGTEAFF.

This chain joins TRBV7-6 and TRBJ2-7; possibly TRBD1 for D (6 bases). Germline V gene data show CDR1 as SGHVS and CDR2 as FNYEAQ. The CDR3 extends over 15 amino acids. Between the trimmed V and J ends, which lost 5 bases and 3 bases, there was a span of 17 bases. DNA of the CDR3: TGTGCCAGCAGCCCTCAGGAAGGACAGAGCTACGAGCAGTACTTC. Its translation: CASSPQEGQSYEQYF.

The chain links TRBV6-6 to TRBJ2-4; 9 bases agree with TRBD1. The CDR3 totals 13 residues. V gave up 6 bases and J gave up 8 bases; unmatched junction bases: 5. From germline, CDR1 is MNHNY and CDR2 SVGAGI (reference sequence). The CDR3 coding sequence is TGTGCCAGCAGGGGACAGGGACGCGACATTCAGTACTTC. The encoded protein is CASRGQGRDIQYF.

The J gene is TRBJ1-2, the V gene TRBV6-5; D may be TRBD1 (5 bases). The V end lost 6 bases, the J end lost 0 bases, and 14 bases lay between the germline ends. CDR1 is MNHEY and CDR2 is SVGAGI in the germline V gene. This CDR3 spans 15 amino acids. The CDR3 bases are TGTGCCAGCAGCCCCCGGGGGACCGCTAACTATGGCTACACCTTC. It codes for CASSPRGTANYGYTF.